Each of the 18 T cell receptor beta chains below was sequenced from the same sample in a study of esophageal squamous cell carcinoma under preoperative chemotherapy. Described time point: after preoperative PTX-NDP chemotherapy. TCRdb analysed the PCR reads with MiXCR anew, one entry per CDR3 protein. The sample includes approximately 10,000 distinct CDR3 sequences, around 48% of them seen just once. Sampling was carried out from a patient given preoperative chemotherapy. The receptors originated from a human donor with esophageal squamous cell carcinoma. The donor label of this sample is uncertain.

This clonotype was recorded once. The junction departs from germline at one end; a sequencing error may be responsible. The chain employs TRBV6-1 and TRBJ2-4; D could derive from TRBD1 or TRBD2 (5 bases each). The CDR3 runs 15 residues. Per the germline V gene, CDR1 is MNHNS and CDR2 is SASEGT. The CDR3 DNA reads TGTGCCAGCGTCTCGGGGCTGTGCGCCAAAAACATGCAGTATTTC. Residues: CASVSGLCAKNMQYF.

Comments on this clonotype: Without the conserved terminal phenylalanine or tryptophan, this CDR3 likely stems from a read error. No DNA is shown, since the ends of the CDR3 on it are uncertain; the CDR3 is the one TCRdb lists. The rearrangement uses TRBV7-2 and TRBJ2-6; the tabulated D call, TRBD1, remains unverified against the DNA. CDR1 is SGHTA and CDR2 is FQGNSA in the germline V gene. With termini counted, the CDR3 has 20 amino acids. CDR3 sequence reads: CASSLRRVTGLSYNEQYFGA.

This clonotype has just a few counts. The genes are TRBV12-3 or TRBV12-4 and TRBJ2-4, with D perhaps matching TRBD1 (5 bases). The J call is doubtful: the DNA matches TRBJ2-7 better. The CDR3 loop spans 14 amino acids. CDR3 in DNA: TGTGCCAGCAGCACCGGACATAGCTCCTACGAGCAGTACTTC. It specifies CASSTGHSSYEQYF.

This clonotype is medium-sized by share. The V and J genes are TRBV7-6 and TRBJ2-1; no firm D call. The CDR3 is made up of 14 amino acids. The V end lost 3 bases, the J end lost 9 bases, and 15 bases lay between the germline ends. From germline, CDR1 is SGHVS and CDR2 FNYEAQ. This chain's CDR3 is CASSFNEARIEQFF. As DNA, the CDR3 is TGTGCCAGCAGCTTTAACGAAGCGCGGATTGAGCAGTTCTTC.

In its sample, this clonotype ranks as large. The chain carries TRBV7-8 and TRBJ2-1; TRBD2 aligns across 15 bases. V lost 5 bases to trimming and J lost 7 bases; unmatched junction nucleotides: 3. The germline CDR1 and CDR2 sequences are SGHVS and FQNEAQ. CDR3 length: 15 residues. The CDR3 DNA is TGTGCCAGCAGCCTCGGGACTAGCGGGAGGAATGAGCAGTTCTTC. Translated, it gives CASSLGTSGRNEQFF.

At least ten counts were recorded for this clonotype. The CDR3 here is CASSHDLAPGRNSFSSYNEQYF. The CDR3 bases are TGCGCCAGCAGCCACGATTTGGCCCCAGGTCGGAACTCCTTTAGCTCCTACAATGAGCAGTACTTC. V usage is TRBV4-1 and J usage is TRBJ2-5; D not certain. CDR3 size: 22 residues. The V and J ends lost 3 bases and 11 bases respectively, with 43 bases between them. Per germline, CDR1 MGHRA and CDR2 YSYEKL.

The chain has TRBV7-8 and TRBJ2-4; tentatively, D is TRBD2 (6 bases). Looked up from germline, CDR1 is SGHVS and CDR2 is FQNEAQ. This CDR3 is 14 amino acids long. The CDR3 is CAGISEGAEDIQYF. In nucleotides, the CDR3 is TGTGCGGGGATCTCGGAGGGTGCAGAAGACATTCAGTACTTC.

This chain links TRBV6-1 with TRBJ2-7; 13 nucleotides agree with TRBD2. With the DNA end fitting TRBJ2-1 better, the J assignment may be wrong. Germline CDR1 MNHNS, CDR2 SASEGT. This CDR3 contains 15 residues. Here the CDR3 reads CASSTGTSGANEQFF. CDR3 coding DNA: TGTGCCAGCAGTACCGGGACTAGCGGGGCCAATGAGCAGTTCTTC.

This clonotype came up a few times. This sequence joins TRBV7-8 and TRBJ1-5, with 8 bases matching TRBD1. Germline V gene data show CDR1 as SGHVS and CDR2 as FQNEAQ. V shed 3 bases, J shed 2 bases, and the junction held 9 bases outside the gene matches. The CDR3 is made up of 17 amino acids. As DNA, the CDR3 is TGTGCCAGCAGCTTCAGGGGGCGGGGGGGGGGCAATCAGCCCCAGCATTTT. It encodes CASSFRGRGGGNQPQHF.

Details on this clonotype: An end of the junction does not agree with germline; a read error may underlie this. V and J are TRBV6-1 and TRBJ2-3, with TRBD2 matching over 11 bases. CDR3 length equals 16 residues. CDR1 and CDR2 from the germline V gene are MNHNS and SASEGT. For the CDR3, the DNA is TGTGCCAGCACCAGACTAGCGGGAATGGTCAAAGATATGCAGTACTTT. Protein: CASTRLAGMVKDMQYF.

This clonotype was recorded many times. This rearrangement joins TRBV4-1 to TRBJ2-1, with 10 nucleotides matching TRBD2. Germline CDR1 reads MGHRA; CDR2 reads YSYEKL. The CDR3 consists of 18 residues. V lost 4 bases, J lost 5 bases, and 14 bases stayed unmatched. CDR3 in amino acids: CASSRVPTGTSVHNEQFF. CDR3 DNA sequence: TGCGCCAGCAGCCGAGTTCCAACCGGGACTAGCGTCCACAATGAGCAGTTCTTC.

The chain is built from TRBV7-2 and TRBJ2-3; TRBD2 aligns across 8 bases. Germline V lookup: CDR1 SGHTA, CDR2 FQGNSA. The CDR3 covers 14 residues. The CDR3 DNA follows: TGTGCGGGCAGCGGGGGCAGAGGCAAAGAGACGCAGTATTTT. The encoded protein is CAGSGGRGKETQYF.

Regarding this clonotype: One end of the junction varies from germline; a read error may be responsible. This chain uses TRBV6-1 with TRBJ2-3; D not resolved. The CDR3 loop spans 14 amino acids. The V gene's germline CDR1 is MNHNS and CDR2 SASEGT. CDR3 sequence (DNA): TGTGCCAGCAGGAAACCGTGGCTCACAAACACGCAGTATTTC. Its protein product is CASRKPWLTNTQYF.

The rearrangement uses TRBV6-1 and TRBJ2-3, with D tentatively TRBD2 (6 bases). The V gene's germline CDR1 is MNHNS and CDR2 SASEGT. The V gene lost 11 bases and the J gene lost 9 bases, with 24 bases spanning the gap. This CDR3 region has 14 residues. Written as DNA, the CDR3 is TGTGCCGGGAGTGGGGGGAGAGGCCAAGAGACGCAGTATTTT. Amino acids: CAGSGGRGQETQYF.

A remark on this clonotype: The junction does not match germline at one end; this may be a read error. J is TRBJ2-3 and V is TRBV6-1, with TRBD2 matching over 8 bases. The CDR3 length is 16 residues. From germline, CDR1 is MNHNS and CDR2 SASEGT. The CDR3 loop reads CASSDGGRGATDTQYF. CDR3 DNA: TGTGCCAGCAGTGATGGGGGGCGGGGGGCCACAGACACGCAGTATTTC.

The CDR3 loop is CASTRTANYEQYF. CDR3 nucleotides: TGTGCCAGCACCCGGACGGCCAACTACGAGCAGTACTTC. The chain employs TRBV6-2 or TRBV6-3 and TRBJ2-1; D gene ambiguous. Matching the DNA end better, TRBJ2-7 makes the J call doubtful. Germline CDR1 reads MNHEY; CDR2 reads SVGEGT. This CDR3 has 13 amino acids.

The chain carries TRBV10-1 and TRBJ2-1, with a weak D call TRBD1 (5 bases). The closer fit of TRBJ2-7 to the DNA end suggests the J call may be wrong. The CDR3 is 13 amino acids. Germline CDR1 reads WNHNN; CDR2 reads SYGVQD (reference sequence). CDR3 DNA: TGCGCCAGCAGTGAGTTCGGCAGGGACGAGCAGTACTTC. It specifies CASSEFGRDEQYF.

This clonotype came up a few times. The chain employs TRBV6-1 and TRBJ2-3; D not resolved. The V gene's germline CDR1 is MNHNS and CDR2 SASEGT. The CDR3 covers 12 residues. Trimming took off 4 bases at V and 2 bases at J, with 4 bases between the two ends. The CDR3 sequence is CASSAVTDTQYF. The CDR3 DNA follows: TGTGCCAGCAGTGCTGTCACAGATACGCAGTATTTT.